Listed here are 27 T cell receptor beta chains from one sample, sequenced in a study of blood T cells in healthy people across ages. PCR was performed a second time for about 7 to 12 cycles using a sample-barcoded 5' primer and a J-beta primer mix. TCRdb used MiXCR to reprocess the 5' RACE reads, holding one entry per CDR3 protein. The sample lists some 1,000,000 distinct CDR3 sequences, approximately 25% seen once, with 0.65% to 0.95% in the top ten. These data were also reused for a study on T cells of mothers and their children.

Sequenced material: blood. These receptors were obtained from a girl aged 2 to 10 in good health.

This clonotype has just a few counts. In nucleotides, the CDR3 is TGCGCCAGCAGCCACACGGTTACACAGGGTTCCACTGAAGCTTTCTTT. It codes for CASSHTVTQGSTEAFF. The V gene is TRBV4-3, the J gene TRBJ1-1; D might be TRBD1 (6 bases). Germline V gene sequence: CDR1 LGHNA, CDR2 YSLEER. This CDR3 is 16 amino acids long. V lost 3 bases, J lost 4 bases, and 18 bases lay in between.

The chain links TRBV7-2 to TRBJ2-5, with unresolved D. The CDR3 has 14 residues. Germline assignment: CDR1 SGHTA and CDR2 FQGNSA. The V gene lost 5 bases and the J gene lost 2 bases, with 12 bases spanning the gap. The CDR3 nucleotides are TGTGCCAGCAGCGTGCGACAAAGACAAGAGACCCAGTACTTC. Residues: CASSVRQRQETQYF.

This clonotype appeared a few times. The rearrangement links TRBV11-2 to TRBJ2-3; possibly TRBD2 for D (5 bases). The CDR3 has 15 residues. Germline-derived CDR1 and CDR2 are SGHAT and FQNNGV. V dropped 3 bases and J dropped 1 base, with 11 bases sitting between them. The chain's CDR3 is CASSLGGRGTDTQYF. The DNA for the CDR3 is TGTGCCAGCAGCTTGGGCGGGCGCGGCACAGATACGCAGTATTTT.

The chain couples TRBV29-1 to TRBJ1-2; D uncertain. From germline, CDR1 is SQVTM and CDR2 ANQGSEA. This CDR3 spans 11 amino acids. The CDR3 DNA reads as TGCAAACCTCCGTTAGCTTGTGGCTACACCTTC. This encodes CKPPLACGYTF.

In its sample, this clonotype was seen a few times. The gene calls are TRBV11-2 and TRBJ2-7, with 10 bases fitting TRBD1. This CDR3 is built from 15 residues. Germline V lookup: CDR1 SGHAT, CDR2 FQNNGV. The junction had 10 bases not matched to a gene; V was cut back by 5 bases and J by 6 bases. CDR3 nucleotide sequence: TGTGCCAGCAGCATGACCGGGACAGGGGTCGGCGAGCAGTACTTC. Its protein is CASSMTGTGVGEQYF.

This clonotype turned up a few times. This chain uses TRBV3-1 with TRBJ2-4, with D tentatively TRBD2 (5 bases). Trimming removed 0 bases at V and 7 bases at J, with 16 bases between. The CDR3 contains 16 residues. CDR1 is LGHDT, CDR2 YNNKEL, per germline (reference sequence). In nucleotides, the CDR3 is TGTGCCAGCAGCCAAGATCGACCCCGGGGTGATAACATTCAGTACTTC. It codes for CASSQDRPRGDNIQYF.

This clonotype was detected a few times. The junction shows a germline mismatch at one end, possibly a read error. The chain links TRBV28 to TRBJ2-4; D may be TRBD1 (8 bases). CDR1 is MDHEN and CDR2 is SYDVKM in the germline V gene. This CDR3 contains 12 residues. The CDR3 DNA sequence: TGTGCCAGCAGATGGGGGGGACAGGTCCCCAACTTC. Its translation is CASRWGGQVPNF.

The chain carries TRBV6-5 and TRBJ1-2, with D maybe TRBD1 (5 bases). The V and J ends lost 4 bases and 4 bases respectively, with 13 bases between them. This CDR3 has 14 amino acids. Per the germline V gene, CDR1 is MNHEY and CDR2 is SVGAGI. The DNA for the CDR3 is TGTGCCAGCAGTTCTTCACGACAGACCTATGGCTACACCTTC. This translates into CASSSSRQTYGYTF.

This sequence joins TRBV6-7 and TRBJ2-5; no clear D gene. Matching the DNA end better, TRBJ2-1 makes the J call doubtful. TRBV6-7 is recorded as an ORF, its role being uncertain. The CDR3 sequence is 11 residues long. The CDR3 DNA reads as TGTGCCAGCAGTCCGGACGCCGAGCAGTTCTTC. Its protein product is CASSPDAEQFF.

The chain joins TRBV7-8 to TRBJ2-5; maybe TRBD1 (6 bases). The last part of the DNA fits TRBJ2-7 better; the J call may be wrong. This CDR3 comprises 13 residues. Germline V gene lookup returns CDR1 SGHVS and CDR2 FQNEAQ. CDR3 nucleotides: TGTGCCAGCAGCTTGGGACAAATGTACGAGCAGTACTTC. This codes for CASSLGQMYEQYF.

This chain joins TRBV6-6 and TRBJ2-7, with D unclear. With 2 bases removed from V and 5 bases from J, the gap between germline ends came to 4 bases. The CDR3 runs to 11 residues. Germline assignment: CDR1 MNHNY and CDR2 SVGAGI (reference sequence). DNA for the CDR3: TGTGCCAGCAGTTACATCCACGAGCAGTACTTC. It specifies CASSYIHEQYF.

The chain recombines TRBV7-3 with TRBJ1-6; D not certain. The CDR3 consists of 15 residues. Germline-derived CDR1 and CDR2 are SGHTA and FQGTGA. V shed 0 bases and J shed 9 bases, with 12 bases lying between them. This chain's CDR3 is CASSLTSGFGSPLHF. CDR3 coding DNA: TGTGCCAGCAGCTTAACGTCGGGTTTTGGTTCACCCCTCCACTTT.

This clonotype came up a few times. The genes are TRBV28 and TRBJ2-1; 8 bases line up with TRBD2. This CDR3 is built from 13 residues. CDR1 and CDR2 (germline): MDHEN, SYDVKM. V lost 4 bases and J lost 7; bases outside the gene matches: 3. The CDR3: CASSSAGENEQFF. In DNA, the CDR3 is TGTGCCAGCAGTTCAGCGGGGGAAAATGAGCAGTTCTTC.

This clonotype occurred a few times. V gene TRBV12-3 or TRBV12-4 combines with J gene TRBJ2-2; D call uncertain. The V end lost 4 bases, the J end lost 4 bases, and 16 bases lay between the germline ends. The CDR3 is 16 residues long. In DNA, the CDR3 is TGTGCCAGCAGTTCGGCAGTGACCCTCCTCACCGGGGAGCTGTTTTTT. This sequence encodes CASSSAVTLLTGELFF.

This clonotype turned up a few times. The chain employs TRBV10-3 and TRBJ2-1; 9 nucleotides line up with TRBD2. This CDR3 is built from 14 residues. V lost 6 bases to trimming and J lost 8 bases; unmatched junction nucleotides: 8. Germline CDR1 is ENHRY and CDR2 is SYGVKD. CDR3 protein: CAISRAGGQDEQFF. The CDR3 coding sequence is TGTGCCATCAGCAGGGCGGGGGGGCAAGATGAGCAGTTCTTC.

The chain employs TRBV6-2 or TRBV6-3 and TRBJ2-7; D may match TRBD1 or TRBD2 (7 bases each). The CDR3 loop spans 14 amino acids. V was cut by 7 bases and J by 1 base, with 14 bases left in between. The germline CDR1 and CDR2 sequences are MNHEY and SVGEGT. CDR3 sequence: CASKRDSQSYEQYF. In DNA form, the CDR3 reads TGTGCCAGCAAGCGGGACAGCCAATCCTACGAGCAGTACTTC.

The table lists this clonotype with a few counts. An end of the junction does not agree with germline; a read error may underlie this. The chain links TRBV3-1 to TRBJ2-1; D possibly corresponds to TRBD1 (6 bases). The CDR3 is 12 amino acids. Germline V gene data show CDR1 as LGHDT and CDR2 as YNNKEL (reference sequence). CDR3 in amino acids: CASSELQGSWIF. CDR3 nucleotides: TGTGCCAGCAGCGAACTACAGGGTTCTTGGATCTTC.

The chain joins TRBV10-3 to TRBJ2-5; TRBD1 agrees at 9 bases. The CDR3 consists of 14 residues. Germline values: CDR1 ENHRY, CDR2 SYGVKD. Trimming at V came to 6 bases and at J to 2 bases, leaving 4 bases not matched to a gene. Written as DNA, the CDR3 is TGTGCCATCAGGACAGGGGGAAAACAAGAGACCCAGTACTTC. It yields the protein CAIRTGGKQETQYF.

The CDR3 reads CASSYSASSYNEQFF. For the CDR3, the DNA is TGTGCCAGCAGTTACTCGGCCTCTTCCTACAATGAGCAGTTCTTC. The chain combines TRBV6-5 with TRBJ2-1; no definite D call. The germline V and J ends were trimmed by 0 bases and 1 base, with 7 bases remaining between them. CDR3 length: 15 amino acids. Germline V gene sequence: CDR1 MNHEY, CDR2 SVGAGI.

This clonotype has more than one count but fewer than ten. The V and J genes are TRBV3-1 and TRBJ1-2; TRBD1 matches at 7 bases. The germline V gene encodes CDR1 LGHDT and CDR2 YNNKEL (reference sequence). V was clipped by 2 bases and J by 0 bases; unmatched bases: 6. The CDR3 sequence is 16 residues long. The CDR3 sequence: CASSQQTGWANYGYTF. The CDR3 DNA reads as TGTGCCAGCAGCCAACAGACAGGGTGGGCTAACTATGGCTACACCTTC.

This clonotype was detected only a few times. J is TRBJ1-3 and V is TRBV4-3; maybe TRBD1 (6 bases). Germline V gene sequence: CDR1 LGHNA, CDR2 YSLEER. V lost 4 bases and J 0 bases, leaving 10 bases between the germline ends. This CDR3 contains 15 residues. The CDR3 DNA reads TGCGCCAGCAGCCGACAGGCAGCCTCTGGAAACACCATATATTTT. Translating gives CASSRQAASGNTIYF.

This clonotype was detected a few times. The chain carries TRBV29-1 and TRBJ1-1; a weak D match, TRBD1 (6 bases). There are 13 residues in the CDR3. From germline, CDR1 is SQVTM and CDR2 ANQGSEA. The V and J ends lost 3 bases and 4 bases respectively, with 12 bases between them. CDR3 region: CSVDEGVGTEAFF. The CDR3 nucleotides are TGCAGCGTTGATGAGGGGGTCGGCACTGAAGCTTTCTTT.

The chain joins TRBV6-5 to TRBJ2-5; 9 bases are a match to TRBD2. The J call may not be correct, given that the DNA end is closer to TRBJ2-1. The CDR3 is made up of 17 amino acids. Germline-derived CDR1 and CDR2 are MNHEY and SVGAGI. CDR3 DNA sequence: TGTGCCAGCAGTTACTGGCTAGCGGGACGACTCTTGGATGAGCAGTTCTTC. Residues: CASSYWLAGRLLDEQFF.

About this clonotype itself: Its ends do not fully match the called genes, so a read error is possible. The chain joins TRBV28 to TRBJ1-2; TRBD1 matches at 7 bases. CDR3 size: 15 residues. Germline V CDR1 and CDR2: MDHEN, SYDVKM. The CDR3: CVSSPAGQALDGYTF. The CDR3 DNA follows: TGTGTCAGCAGTCCGGCCGGACAGGCCCTGGATGGCTACACCTTC.

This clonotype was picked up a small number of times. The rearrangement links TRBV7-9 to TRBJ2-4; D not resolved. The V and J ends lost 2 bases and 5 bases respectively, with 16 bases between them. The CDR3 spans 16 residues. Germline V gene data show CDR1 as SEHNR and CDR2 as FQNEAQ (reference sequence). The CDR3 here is CASSLTGPQVENIQYF. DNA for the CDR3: TGTGCCAGCAGCTTAACCGGACCCCAGGTCGAAAACATTCAGTACTTC.

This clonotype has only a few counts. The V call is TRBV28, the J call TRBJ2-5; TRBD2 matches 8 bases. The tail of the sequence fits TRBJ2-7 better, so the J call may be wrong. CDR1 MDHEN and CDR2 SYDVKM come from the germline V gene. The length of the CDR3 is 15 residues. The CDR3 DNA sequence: TGTGCCAGCAGCCGCGGGGGGCCCAAATCCTACGAGCAGTACTTC. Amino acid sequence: CASSRGGPKSYEQYF.

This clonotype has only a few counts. As DNA, the CDR3 is TGTGCCAGCAACATCGGGACCTCTGAAAAACTGTTTTTT. It specifies CASNIGTSEKLFF. This chain links TRBV13 with TRBJ1-4; maybe TRBD1 (5 bases). Trimming cost V 7 bases and J 7 bases, with 13 bases left between them. There are 13 residues in the CDR3. CDR1 and CDR2 from the germline V gene are PRHDT and FYEKMQ (reference sequence). Filled out from reference TRBV13 and TRBJ1-4, the complete variable domain reads AAGVIQSPRHLIKEKRETATLKCYPIPRHDTVYWYQQGPGQDPQFLISFYEKMQSDKGSIPDRFSAQQFSDYHSELNMSSLELGDSALYFCASNIGTSEKLFFGSGTQLSVL.